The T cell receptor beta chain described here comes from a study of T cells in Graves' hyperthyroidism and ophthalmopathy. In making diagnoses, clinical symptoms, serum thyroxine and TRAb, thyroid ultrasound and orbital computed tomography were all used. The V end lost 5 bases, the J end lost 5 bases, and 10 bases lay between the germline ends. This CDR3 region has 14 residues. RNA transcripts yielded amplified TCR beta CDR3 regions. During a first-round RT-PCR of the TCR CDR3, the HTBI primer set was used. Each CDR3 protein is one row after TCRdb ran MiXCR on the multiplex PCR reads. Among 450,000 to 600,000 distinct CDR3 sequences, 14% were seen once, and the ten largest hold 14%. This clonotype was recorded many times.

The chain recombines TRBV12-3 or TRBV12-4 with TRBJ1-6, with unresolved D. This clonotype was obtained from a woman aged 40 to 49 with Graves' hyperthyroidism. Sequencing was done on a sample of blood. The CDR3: CASSPDGNNSPLHF. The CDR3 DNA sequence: TGTGCCAGCAGTCCGGACGGGAATAATTCACCCCTCCACTTT.